The clone carrying this T cell receptor beta chain came up a few times. The sample comes from a study of human T cells and chemical hapten exposure. For the study at large: Each patch test put 0.01% DPC on the upper back, and results were read at 6 days. The study traced per-sample TCR yield variation mainly to small differences in pooled library volumes.

Time point indicated: patch test 1, 2 weeks after DPC sensitization. Treatment noted: therapeutic diphenylcyclopropenone sensitization with weekly scalp DPC. TCRdb passed the RACE reads through MiXCR, listing each CDR3 protein once. The sample lists some 120,000 distinct CDR3 sequences; roughly an eighth were seen once. CDR3 length equals 15 residues. The V end lost 6 bases, the J end lost 0 bases, and 15 bases lay between the germline ends. The TCR sequence derives from a woman aged 45-60 years with alopecia areata. Some clones in this sample may be carry-over from other donors' samples. The chain joins TRBV12-3 or TRBV12-4 to TRBJ2-7, with a tentative D call TRBD2 (7 bases). This specimen was whole blood, taken in connection with sensitization to the hapten diphenylcyclopropenone (DPC). CDR3 in amino acids: CASSPWGGGSYEQYF. The CDR3 coding sequence is TGTGCCAGCAGCCCATGGGGGGGCGGCTCCTACGAGCAGTACTTC.